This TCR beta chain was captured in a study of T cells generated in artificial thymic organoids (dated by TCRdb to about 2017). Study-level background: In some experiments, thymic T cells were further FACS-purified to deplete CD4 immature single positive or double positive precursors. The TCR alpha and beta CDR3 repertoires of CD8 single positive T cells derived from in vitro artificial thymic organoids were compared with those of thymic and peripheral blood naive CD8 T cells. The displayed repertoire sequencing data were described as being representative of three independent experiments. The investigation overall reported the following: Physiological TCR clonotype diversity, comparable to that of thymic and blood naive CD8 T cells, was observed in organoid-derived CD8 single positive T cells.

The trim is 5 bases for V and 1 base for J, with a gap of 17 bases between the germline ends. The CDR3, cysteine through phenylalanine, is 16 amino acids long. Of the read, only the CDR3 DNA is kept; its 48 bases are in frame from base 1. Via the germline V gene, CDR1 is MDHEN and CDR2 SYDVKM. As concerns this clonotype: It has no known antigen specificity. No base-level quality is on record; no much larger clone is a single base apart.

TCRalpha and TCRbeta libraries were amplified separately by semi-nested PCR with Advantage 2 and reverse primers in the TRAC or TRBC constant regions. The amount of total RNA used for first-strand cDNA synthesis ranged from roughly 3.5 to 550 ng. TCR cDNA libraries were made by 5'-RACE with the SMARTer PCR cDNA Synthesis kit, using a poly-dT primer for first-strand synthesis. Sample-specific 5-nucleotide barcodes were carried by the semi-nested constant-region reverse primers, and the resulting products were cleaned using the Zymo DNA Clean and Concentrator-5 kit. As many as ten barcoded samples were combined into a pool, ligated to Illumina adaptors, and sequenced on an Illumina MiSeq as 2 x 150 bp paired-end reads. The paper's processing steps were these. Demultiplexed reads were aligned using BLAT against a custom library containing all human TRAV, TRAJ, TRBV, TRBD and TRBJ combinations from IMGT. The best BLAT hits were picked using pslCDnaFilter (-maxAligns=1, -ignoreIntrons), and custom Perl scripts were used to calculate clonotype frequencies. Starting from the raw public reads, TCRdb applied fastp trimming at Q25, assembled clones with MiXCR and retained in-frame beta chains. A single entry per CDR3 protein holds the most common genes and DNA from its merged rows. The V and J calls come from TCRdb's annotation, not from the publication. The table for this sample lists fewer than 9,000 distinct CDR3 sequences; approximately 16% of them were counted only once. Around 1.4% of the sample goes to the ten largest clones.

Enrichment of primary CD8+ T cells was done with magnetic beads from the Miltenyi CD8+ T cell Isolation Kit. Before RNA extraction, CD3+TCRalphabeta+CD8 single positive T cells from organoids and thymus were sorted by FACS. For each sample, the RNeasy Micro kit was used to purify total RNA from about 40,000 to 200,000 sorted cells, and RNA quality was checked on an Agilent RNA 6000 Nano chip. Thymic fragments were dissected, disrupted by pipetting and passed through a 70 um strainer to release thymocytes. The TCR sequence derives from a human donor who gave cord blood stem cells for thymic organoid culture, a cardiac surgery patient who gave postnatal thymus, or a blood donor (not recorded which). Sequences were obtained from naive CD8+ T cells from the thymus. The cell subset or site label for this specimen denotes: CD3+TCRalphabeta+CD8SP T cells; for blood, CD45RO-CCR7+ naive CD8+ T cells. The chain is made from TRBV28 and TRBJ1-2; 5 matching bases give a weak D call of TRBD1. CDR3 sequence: CASSPQTASINYGYTF. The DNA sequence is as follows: TGTGCCAGCAGTCCCCAGACAGCTTCGATTAACTATGGCTACACCTTC.